This entry features one T cell receptor beta chain sequence. Its antigen is not identified. CD45RO negativity and positive selection for CCR7 defined naive CD8 cells, a population that excluded terminally differentiated effector memory CD45RA+ cells. Trimming took 2 bases from V and 4 from J, leaving 8 bases between them. Germline CDR1 reads MDHEN; CDR2 reads SYDVKM. The CDR3 extends over 13 amino acids. The source of the sample is a study of shared clonotypes between healthy human individuals. The study's findings and limits: Clonotypes shared by all four sorted-subset donors had higher generation probabilities than non-shared clonotypes.

Assay: immunoSEQ multiplex PCR; the TCRdb copy retains only in-frame clones and omits some. In the table there are about 680,000 clones, roughly 94% of which are singletons. The J gene is TRBJ1-1, the V gene TRBV28; the D is unclear. The clonotype was recovered from a man younger than 45 in good health. What was sequenced was naive CD8+ T cells sorted from blood. CDR3 DNA sequence: TGTGCCAGCAGTTTACGGTGGGGCACTGAAGCTTTCTTT. It encodes CASSLRWGTEAFF.